The 7 T cell receptor beta chains below come from one sample, sequenced in a study of cytomegalovirus exposure and HLA in healthy donors. Only in-frame clones appear in the TCRdb table, and some are missing; sequencing was by immunoSEQ multiplex PCR. Of about 360,000 clones listed, roughly 88% are singletons. The sequencing input was PBMCs. Receptors were obtained from a woman in her late teens or twenties in good health and CMV-seronegative.

This clone was found a few times. V gene TRBV28 combines with J gene TRBJ2-7, with 11 bases lining up with TRBD1. CDR3 length: 15 residues. Losses at the gene ends were 8 bases for V and 3 bases for J; bases not matched to a gene: 9. Germline-derived CDR1 and CDR2 are MDHEN and SYDVKM. The CDR3 DNA follows: TGTGCCAGCGGGCAATCCGGGACAGGGGGCTACGAGCAGTACTTC. Translation gives CASGQSGTGGYEQYF. Looking up the rest from reference TRBV28 and TRBJ2-7 gives the full variable domain: DVKVTQSSRYLVKRTGEKVFLECVQDMDHENMFWYRQDPGLGLRLIYFSYDVKMKEKGDIPEGYSVSREKKERFSLILESASTNQTSMYLCASGQSGTGGYEQYFGPGTRLTVT.

CDR3 DNA: TGTGCCAGCAGCGTAACCGAACCGGGACAGGGACGCAATCAGCCCCAGCATTTT. Translated, it gives CASSVTEPGQGRNQPQHF. The chain combines TRBV9 with TRBJ1-5, with 9 positions matching TRBD1. V dropped 1 base and J dropped 2; count of bases not matched to a gene: 10. The CDR3 totals 18 residues. Germline V gene sequence: CDR1 SGDLS, CDR2 YYNGEE. Together with reference TRBV9 and TRBJ1-5, the CDR3 gives the full variable domain: DSGVTQTPKHLITATGQRVTLRCSPRSGDLSVYWYQQSLDQGLQFLIQYYNGEERAKGNILERFSAQQFPDLHSELNLSSLELGDSALYFCASSVTEPGQGRNQPQHFGDGTRLSIL.

V and J are TRBV30 and TRBJ2-7; 10 positions match TRBD1. Losses at the gene ends were 2 bases for V and 2 bases for J; bases not matched to a gene: 3. Germline assignment: CDR1 GTSNPN and CDR2 SVGIG (reference sequence). The CDR3 consists of 14 residues. The CDR3 nucleotides are TGTGCCTGGAGTACCGGGACAGGGGCCTACGAGCAGTACTTC. Its protein is CAWSTGTGAYEQYF.

The CDR3 nucleotides read TGCGCCAGCAGCTTGGACTTCAGGGGCTCCTACAATGAGCAGTTCTTC. Translation: CASSLDFRGSYNEQFF. The chain is built from TRBV5-1 and TRBJ2-1, with D maybe TRBD1 (6 bases). The CDR3 covers 16 residues. CDR1 is SGHRS and CDR2 is YFSETQ in the germline V gene. Trimming left V 0 bases short and J 0 bases short, with 10 bases between. Complete variable domain (other parts from reference TRBV5-1 and TRBJ2-1): KAGVTQTPRYLIKTRGQQVTLSCSPISGHRSVSWYQQTPGQGLQFLFEYFSETQRNKGNFPGRFSGRQFSNSRSEMNVSTLELGDSALYLCASSLDFRGSYNEQFFGPGTRLTVL.

The chain uses TRBV27 and TRBJ2-1; 10 nucleotides align to TRBD2. CDR3 length: 18 amino acids. CDR1 and CDR2 from the germline V gene are MNHEY and SMNVEV (reference sequence). V was clipped by 6 bases and J by 0 bases; unmatched bases: 11. The CDR3 here is CASSSVAGGSRSYNEQFF. CDR3 DNA sequence: TGTGCCAGCAGCTCCGTAGCGGGAGGTTCCCGCTCCTACAATGAGCAGTTCTTC.

This clone has only a few counts. V is TRBV30 and J is TRBJ2-7, with D possibly matching TRBD2 (5 bases). Germline CDR1 and CDR2: GTSNPN and SVGIG (reference sequence). There are 13 residues in the CDR3. Trimming left V 4 bases short and J 5 bases short, with 15 bases between. CDR3 in DNA: TGTGCCTGGACTAGAGCGGTTCCTGACGAGCAGTACTTC. It specifies CAWTRAVPDEQYF. Looking up the rest from reference TRBV30 and TRBJ2-7 gives the full variable domain: SQTIHQWPATLVQPVGSPLSLECTVEGTSNPNLYWYRQAAGRGLQLLFYSVGIGQISSEVPQNLSASRPQDRQFILSSKKLLLSDSGFYLCAWTRAVPDEQYFGPGTRLTVT.

The chain links TRBV5-1 to TRBJ2-1, with 10 bases aligning to TRBD2. The junction had 2 bases not matched to a gene; V was cut back by 0 bases and J by 2 bases. The germline V gene has CDR1 SGHRS and CDR2 YFSETQ. This CDR3 has 16 amino acids. The CDR3 nucleotides are TGCGCCAGCAGCTTGGAGCTAGCGGGAGCCTACAATGAGCAGTTCTTC. This encodes CASSLELAGAYNEQFF.